These 11 T cell receptor beta chains originate from one sample sequenced in a study of T cell responses to AZD1222 COVID-19 vaccine. TCRdb keeps only in-frame clones here, not all; method: immunoSEQ multiplex PCR. The repertoire holds about 96,000 clones, with almost 90% as singletons. The sample was peripheral blood, taken on day 0 of AZD1222 vaccination. The receptor set was obtained from an adult in good health.

The chain is built from TRBV28 and TRBJ1-1, with D unresolved. The CDR3 is made up of 14 amino acids. Germline V lookup: CDR1 MDHEN, CDR2 SYDVKM. Trimming took off 6 bases at V and 2 bases at J, with 13 bases between the two ends. CDR3 sequence (DNA): TGTGCCAGCAGCCCAGGACCACGCAACACTGAAGCTTTCTTT. Protein sequence: CASSPGPRNTEAFF.

This clone has a single count. This rearrangement joins TRBV28 to TRBJ1-6; maybe TRBD1 (6 bases). The V and J ends lost 7 bases and 9 bases respectively, with 22 bases between them. The CDR3 runs 16 residues. Germline CDR1 MDHEN, CDR2 SYDVKM. CDR3 in DNA: TGTGCCAGCACCTCTCCGAGGGGACATTGGGGTTCACCCCTCCACTTT. This codes for CASTSPRGHWGSPLHF.

This clone was picked up a small number of times. The chain has TRBV7-2 and TRBJ2-6, with 10 bases matching TRBD2. Germline V lookup: CDR1 SGHTA, CDR2 FQGNSA. The CDR3 contains 17 residues. The junction had 5 bases not matched to a gene; V was cut back by 3 bases and J by 3 bases. CDR3 region: CASSFVSGRDGANVLTF. CDR3 bases: TGTGCCAGCAGCTTCGTAAGCGGGAGGGATGGGGCCAACGTCCTGACTTTC.

The gene calls are TRBV4-3 and TRBJ2-5; 9 positions agree with TRBD1. Germline CDR1 LGHNA, CDR2 YSLEER. The length of the CDR3 is 14 residues. The V and J ends lost 1 base and 5 bases, in that order; junction bases with no gene match: 2. In DNA form, the CDR3 reads TGCGCCAGCAGCCAAGGGACAGGGGCGGAGACCCAGTACTTC. Protein sequence: CASSQGTGAETQYF.

Only one count was recorded for this clone. The chain recombines TRBV7-2 with TRBJ2-7; 14 nucleotides match TRBD2. This CDR3 comprises 14 residues. Germline trimming cut 6 bases from V and 9 bases from J; bases unmatched to any gene: 7. Germline V gene lookup returns CDR1 SGHTA and CDR2 FQGNSA. The CDR3: CASSSGTSGSSQYF. The DNA for the CDR3 is TGTGCCAGCAGTAGCGGGACTAGCGGGAGTTCGCAGTACTTC.

V is TRBV20-1 and J is TRBJ1-2; TRBD1 matches 9 bases. The germline V gene has CDR1 DFQATT and CDR2 SNEGSKA (reference sequence). There are 10 residues in the CDR3. Germline trimming cut 5 bases from V and 12 bases from J; bases unmatched to any gene: 4. The CDR3, as DNA: TGCAGTGCTGGACAGGGGAGAAACACCTTC. Protein product: CSAGQGRNTF.

The CDR3 nucleotides are TGTGCCATCAGGGACCCGGGACAGTCTAATGAAAAACTGTTTTTT. Its protein is CAIRDPGQSNEKLFF. This rearrangement joins TRBV10-3 to TRBJ1-4; TRBD1 aligns across 7 bases. The V segment lost 6 bases and the J segment 3 bases; nucleotides outside the gene matches: 7. CDR1 and CDR2 (germline): ENHRY, SYGVKD. This CDR3 is 15 amino acids long.

J is TRBJ2-3 and V is TRBV5-1, with D perhaps TRBD2 (7 bases). The CDR3 covers 13 residues. V was trimmed by 7 bases and J by 4 bases, leaving 13 bases between them. Germline CDR1 is SGHRS and CDR2 is YFSETQ. The CDR3, as DNA: TGCGCCAGCCTGGGGGGGGGCGCAGATACGCAGTATTTT. It specifies CASLGGGADTQYF. The entire variable domain, with the rest obtained from reference TRBV5-1 and TRBJ2-3, is as follows: KAGVTQTPRYLIKTRGQQVTLSCSPISGHRSVSWYQQTPGQGLQFLFEYFSETQRNKGNFPGRFSGRQFSNSRSEMNVSTLELGDSALYLCASLGGGADTQYFGPGTRLTVL.

J is TRBJ2-7 and V is TRBV5-1, with 7 bases fitting TRBD1. Losses at the gene ends were 6 bases for V and 2 bases for J; bases not matched to a gene: 2. This CDR3 is built from 12 residues. Germline V CDR1 and CDR2: SGHRS, YFSETQ. The CDR3 loop reads CASTDRPYEQYF. The DNA for the CDR3 is TGCGCCAGCACGGACAGGCCCTACGAGCAGTACTTC.

The chain recombines TRBV30 with TRBJ1-1; TRBD1 agrees at 7 bases. V was clipped by 6 bases and J by 5 bases; unmatched bases: 9. In germline, CDR1 is GTSNPN, CDR2 SVGIG (reference sequence). The CDR3 sequence is 13 residues long. CDR3 sequence (DNA): TGTGCCTGCAAAACAGGGGACGGGACTGAAGCTTTCTTT. It specifies CACKTGDGTEAFF.

The chain employs TRBV28 and TRBJ1-1; 7 nucleotides line up with TRBD1. This CDR3 comprises 12 residues. The ends lost 5 bases at V and 8 bases at J; junction bases unmatched: 5. Germline V gene lookup returns CDR1 MDHEN and CDR2 SYDVKM. The DNA for the CDR3 is TGTGCCAGCAGTCAGGACAGGCCAGAAGCTTTCTTT. As protein: CASSQDRPEAFF.